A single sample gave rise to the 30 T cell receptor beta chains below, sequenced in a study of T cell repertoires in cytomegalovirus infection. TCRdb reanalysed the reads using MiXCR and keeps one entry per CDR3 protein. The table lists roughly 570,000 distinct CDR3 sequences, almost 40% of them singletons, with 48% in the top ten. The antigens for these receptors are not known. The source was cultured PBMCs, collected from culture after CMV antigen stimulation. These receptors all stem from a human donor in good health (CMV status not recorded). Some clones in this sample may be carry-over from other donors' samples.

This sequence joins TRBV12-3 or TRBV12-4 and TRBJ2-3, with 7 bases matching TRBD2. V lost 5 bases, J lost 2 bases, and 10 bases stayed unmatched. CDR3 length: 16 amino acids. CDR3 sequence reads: CASSRGLLRPTDTQYF. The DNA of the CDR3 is TGTGCCAGCAGTCGGGGACTACTCAGACCCACAGATACGCAGTATTTT.

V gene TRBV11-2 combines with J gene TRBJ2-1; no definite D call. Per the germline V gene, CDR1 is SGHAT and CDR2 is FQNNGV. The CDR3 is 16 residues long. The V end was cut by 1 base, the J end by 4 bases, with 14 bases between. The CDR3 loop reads CASSLGGPAPYNEQFF. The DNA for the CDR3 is TGTGCCAGCAGCTTAGGTGGCCCAGCCCCGTACAATGAGCAGTTCTTC.

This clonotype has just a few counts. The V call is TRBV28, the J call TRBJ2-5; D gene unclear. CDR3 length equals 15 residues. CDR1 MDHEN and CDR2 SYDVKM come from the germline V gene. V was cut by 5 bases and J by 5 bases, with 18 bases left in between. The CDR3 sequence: CASSPEQITHETQYF. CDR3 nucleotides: TGTGCCAGCAGTCCGGAACAAATAACCCATGAGACCCAGTACTTC.

The CDR3: CASSYSWRTSGGAYPDTQYF. The CDR3 DNA reads as TGTGCCAGCAGTTACTCCTGGAGGACTAGCGGGGGGGCCTACCCAGATACGCAGTATTTT. This chain links TRBV6-5 with TRBJ2-3; TRBD2 matches 15 bases. The CDR3 is 20 amino acids. Per the germline V gene, CDR1 is MNHEY and CDR2 is SVGAGI. The J segment lost 4 bases and the V segment lost 0 bases, leaving 11 bases of the junction unmatched.

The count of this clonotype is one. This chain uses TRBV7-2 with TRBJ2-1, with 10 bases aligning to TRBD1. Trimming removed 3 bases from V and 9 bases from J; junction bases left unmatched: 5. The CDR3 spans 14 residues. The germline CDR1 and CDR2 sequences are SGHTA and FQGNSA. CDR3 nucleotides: TGTGCCAGCAGCTTCGGGACAGGGGAAGGTGAGCAGTTCTTC. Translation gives CASSFGTGEGEQFF.

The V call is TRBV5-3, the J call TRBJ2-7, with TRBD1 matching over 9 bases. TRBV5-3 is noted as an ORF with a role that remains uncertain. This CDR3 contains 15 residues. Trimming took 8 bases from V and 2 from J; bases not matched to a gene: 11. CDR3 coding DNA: TGTGCCAGCACCCCGACCGGGACAGGGCCCTACGAGCAGTACTTC. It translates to CASTPTGTGPYEQYF.

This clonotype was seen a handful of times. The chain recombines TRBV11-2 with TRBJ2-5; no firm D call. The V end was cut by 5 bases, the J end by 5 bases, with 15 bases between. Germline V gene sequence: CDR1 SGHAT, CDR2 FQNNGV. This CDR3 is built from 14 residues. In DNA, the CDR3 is TGTGCCAGCAGCAATGACCGAGCCGGGGAGACCCAGTACTTC. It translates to CASSNDRAGETQYF.

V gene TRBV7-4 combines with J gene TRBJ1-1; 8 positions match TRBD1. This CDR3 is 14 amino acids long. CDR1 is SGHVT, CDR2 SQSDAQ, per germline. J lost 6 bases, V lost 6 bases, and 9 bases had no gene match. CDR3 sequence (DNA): TGTGCCAGCAGTTATCTTGACAGGGGAGCTGAAGCTTTCTTT. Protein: CASSYLDRGAEAFF.

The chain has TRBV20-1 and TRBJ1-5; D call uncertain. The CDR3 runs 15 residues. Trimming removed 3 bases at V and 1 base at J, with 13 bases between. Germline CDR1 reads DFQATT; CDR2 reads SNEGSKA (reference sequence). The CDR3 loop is CSARDLPRSNQPQHF. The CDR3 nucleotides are TGCAGTGCTAGGGACCTTCCAAGGAGCAATCAGCCCCAGCATTTT.

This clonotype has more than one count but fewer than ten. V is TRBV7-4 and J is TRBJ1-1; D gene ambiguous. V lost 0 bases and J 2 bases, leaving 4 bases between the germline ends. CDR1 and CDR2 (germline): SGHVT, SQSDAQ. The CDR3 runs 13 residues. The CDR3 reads CASSLAYNTEAFF. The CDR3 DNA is TGTGCCAGCAGCTTAGCCTATAACACTGAAGCTTTCTTT.

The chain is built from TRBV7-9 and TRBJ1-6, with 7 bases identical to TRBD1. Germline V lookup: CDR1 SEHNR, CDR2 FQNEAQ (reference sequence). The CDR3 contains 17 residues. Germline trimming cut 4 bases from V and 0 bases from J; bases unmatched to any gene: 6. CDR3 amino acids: CASSSGRGSSYNSPLHF. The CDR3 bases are TGTGCCAGCAGCTCGGGCAGGGGGAGCTCCTATAATTCACCCCTCCACTTT. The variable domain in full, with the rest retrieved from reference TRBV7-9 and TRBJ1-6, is DTGVSQNPRHKITKRGQNVTFRCDPISEHNRLYWYRQTLGQGPEFLTYFQNEAQLEKSRLLSDRFSAERPKGSFSTLEIQRTEQGDSAMYLCASSSGRGSSYNSPLHFGNGTRLTVT.

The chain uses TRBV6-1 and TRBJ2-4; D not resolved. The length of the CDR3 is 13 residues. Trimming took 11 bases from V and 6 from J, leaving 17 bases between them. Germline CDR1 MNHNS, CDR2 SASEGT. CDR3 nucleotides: TGTGCCGCTGGGGTGACCTCCGTAAACATTCAGTACTTC. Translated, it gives CAAGVTSVNIQYF.

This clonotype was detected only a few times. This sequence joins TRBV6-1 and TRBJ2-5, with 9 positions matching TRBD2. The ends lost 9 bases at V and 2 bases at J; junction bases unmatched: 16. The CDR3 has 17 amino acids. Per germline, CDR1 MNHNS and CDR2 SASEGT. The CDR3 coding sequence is TGTGCCAGTGACAACAGGGCAAGCGGGGGGTGGCAAGAGACCCAGTACTTC. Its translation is CASDNRASGGWQETQYF.

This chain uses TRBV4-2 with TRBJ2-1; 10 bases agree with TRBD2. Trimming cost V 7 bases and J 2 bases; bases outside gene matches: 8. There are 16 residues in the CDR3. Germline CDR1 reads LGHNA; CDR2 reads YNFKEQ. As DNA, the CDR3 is TGTGCCAGCACCCCTTTAGCGGGGGGCACCTACAATGAGCAGTTCTTC. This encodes CASTPLAGGTYNEQFF.

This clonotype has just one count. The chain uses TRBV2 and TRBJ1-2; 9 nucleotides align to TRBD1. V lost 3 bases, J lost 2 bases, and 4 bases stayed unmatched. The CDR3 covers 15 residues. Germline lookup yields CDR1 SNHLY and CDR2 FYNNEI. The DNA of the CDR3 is TGTGCCAGCAGTGAGAGGGACAGGGAGAACTATGGCTACACCTTC. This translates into CASSERDRENYGYTF. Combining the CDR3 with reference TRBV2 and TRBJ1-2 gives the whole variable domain EPEVTQTPSHQVTQMGQEVILRCVPISNHLYFYWYRQILGQKVEFLVSFYNNEISEKSEIFDDQFSVERPDGSNFTLKIRSTKLEDSAMYFCASSERDRENYGYTFGSGTRLTVV.

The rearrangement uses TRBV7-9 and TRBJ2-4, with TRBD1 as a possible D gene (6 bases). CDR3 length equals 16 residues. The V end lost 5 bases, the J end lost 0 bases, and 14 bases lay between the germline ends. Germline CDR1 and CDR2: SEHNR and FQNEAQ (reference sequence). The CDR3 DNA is TGTGCCAGCAGCCCCAGGGGAGATCTAGCCAAAAACATTCAGTACTTC. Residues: CASSPRGDLAKNIQYF.

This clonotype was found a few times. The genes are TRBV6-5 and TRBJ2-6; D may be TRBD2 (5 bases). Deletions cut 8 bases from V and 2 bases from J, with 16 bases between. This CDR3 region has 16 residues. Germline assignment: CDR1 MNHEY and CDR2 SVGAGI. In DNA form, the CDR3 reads TGTGCCAGCGCGATCCAGTGGGGAGCTGGGGCCAACGTCCTGACTTTC. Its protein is CASAIQWGAGANVLTF.

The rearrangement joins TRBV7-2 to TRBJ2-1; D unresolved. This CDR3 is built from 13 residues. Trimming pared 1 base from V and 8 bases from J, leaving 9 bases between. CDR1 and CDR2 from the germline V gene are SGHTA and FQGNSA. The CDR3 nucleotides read TGTGCCAGCAGCTTAGTTACGCGGTATGAGCAGTTCTTC. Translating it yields CASSLVTRYEQFF. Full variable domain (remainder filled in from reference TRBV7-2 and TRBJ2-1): GAGVSQSPSNKVTEKGKDVELRCDPISGHTALYWYRQSLGQGLEFLIYFQGNSAPDKSGLPSDRFSAERTGGSVSTLTIQRTQQEDSAVYLCASSLVTRYEQFFGPGTRLTVL.

CDR3 sequence reads: CASSLQRRYGYTF. CDR3 in DNA: TGTGCCAGCAGTTTACAGCGTCGCTATGGCTACACCTTC. This rearrangement joins TRBV12-3 or TRBV12-4 to TRBJ1-2, with unresolved D. Deletions cut 2 bases from V and 4 bases from J, with 8 bases between. The CDR3 consists of 13 residues.

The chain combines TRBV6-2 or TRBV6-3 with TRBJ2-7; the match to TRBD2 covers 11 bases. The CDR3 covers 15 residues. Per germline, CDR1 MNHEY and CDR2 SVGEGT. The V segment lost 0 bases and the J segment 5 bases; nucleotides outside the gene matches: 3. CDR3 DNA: TGTGCCAGCAGTTACTCGGCTAGCGGGAGGAACGAGCAGTACTTC. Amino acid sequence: CASSYSASGRNEQYF.

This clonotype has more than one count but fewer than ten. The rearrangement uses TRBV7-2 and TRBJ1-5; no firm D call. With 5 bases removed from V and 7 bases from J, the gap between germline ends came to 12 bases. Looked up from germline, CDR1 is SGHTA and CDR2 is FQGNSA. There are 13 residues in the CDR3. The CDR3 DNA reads TGTGCCAGCAGCCCAGTAGCGGGCCAGCCCCAGCATTTT. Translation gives CASSPVAGQPQHF.

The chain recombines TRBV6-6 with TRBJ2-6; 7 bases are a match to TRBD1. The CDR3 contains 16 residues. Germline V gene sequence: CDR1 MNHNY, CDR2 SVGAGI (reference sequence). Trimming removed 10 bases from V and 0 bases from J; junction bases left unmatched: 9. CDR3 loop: CATYRGLSSGANVLTF. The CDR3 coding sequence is TGTGCCACTTACAGGGGCCTAAGCTCTGGGGCCAACGTCCTGACTTTC.

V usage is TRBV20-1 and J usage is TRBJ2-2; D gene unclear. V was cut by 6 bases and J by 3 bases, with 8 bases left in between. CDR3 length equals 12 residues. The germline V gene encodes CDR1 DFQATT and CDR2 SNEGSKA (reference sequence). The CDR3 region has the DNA TGCAGTGCCCTTGAGGACACCGGGGAGCTGTTTTTT. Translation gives CSALEDTGELFF.

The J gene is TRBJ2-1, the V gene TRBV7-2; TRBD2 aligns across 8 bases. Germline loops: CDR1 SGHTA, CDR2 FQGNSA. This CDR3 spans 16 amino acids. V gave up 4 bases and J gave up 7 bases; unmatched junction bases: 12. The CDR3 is CASSYHSGNTRNEQFF. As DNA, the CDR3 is TGTGCCAGCAGCTACCATAGCGGGAACACGAGGAATGAGCAGTTCTTC.

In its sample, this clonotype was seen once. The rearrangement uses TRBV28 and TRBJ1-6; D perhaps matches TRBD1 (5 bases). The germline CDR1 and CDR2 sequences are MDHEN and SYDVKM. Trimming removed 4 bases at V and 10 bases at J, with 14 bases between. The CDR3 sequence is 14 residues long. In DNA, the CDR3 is TGTGCCAGCAGTTCGGACAAAGCAGGATCACCCCTCCACTTT. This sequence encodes CASSSDKAGSPLHF.

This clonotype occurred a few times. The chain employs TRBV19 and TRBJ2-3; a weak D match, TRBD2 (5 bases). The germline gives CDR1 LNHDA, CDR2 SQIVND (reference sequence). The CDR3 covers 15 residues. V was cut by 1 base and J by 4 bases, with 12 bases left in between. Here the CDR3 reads CASSIGPGNSDTQYF. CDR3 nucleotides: TGTGCCAGTAGTATAGGACCGGGGAACTCAGATACGCAGTATTTT.

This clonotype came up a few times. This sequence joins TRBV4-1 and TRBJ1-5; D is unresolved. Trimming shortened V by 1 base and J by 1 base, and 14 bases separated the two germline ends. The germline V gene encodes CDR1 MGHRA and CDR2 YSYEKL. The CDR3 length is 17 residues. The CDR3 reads CASSQGPSGWSNQPQHF. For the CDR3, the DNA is TGCGCCAGCAGCCAAGGCCCCTCTGGATGGAGCAATCAGCCCCAGCATTTT.

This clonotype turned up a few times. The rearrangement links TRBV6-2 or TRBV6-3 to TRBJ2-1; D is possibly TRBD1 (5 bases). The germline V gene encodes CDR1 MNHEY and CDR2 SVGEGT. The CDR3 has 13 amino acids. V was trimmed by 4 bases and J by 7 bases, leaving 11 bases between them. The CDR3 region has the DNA TGTGCCAGCAGTTTCAGGGTGCGTAATGAGCAGTTCTTC. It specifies CASSFRVRNEQFF.

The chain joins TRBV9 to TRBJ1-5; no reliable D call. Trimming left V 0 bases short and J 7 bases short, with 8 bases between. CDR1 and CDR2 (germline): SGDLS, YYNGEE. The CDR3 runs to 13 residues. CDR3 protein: CASSVDPGQPQHF. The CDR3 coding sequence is TGTGCCAGCAGCGTAGATCCCGGGCAGCCCCAGCATTTT.

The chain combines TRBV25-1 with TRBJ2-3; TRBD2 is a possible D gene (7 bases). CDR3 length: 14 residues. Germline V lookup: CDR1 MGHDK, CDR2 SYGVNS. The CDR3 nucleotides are TGTGTCGTGGGGGGGGGGGCGAACACAGATACGCAGTATTTT. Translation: CVVGGGANTDTQYF.